This TCR beta chain was sequenced for a study of blood T cell repertoires in COVID-19. Study context: Specimens from acute and convalescent COVID-19 originated in the United States, Italy and Spain.

The CDR3 spans 20 residues. Per germline, CDR1 SGHVS and CDR2 FQNEAQ. J gave up 0 bases and V 1 base, and 12 bases lay outside the gene matches. Sequencing used immunoSEQ multiplex PCR; TCRdb keeps in-frame clones, though not all of them. The profile shows about 220,000 clones, 84% of them singletons. The V and J genes are TRBV7-8 and TRBJ2-7; 13 bases fit TRBD2. Material: PBMCs or T cells enriched from blood (not recorded which). The clonotype comes from a woman between 35 and 50 years old who had recovered from COVID-19. The chain's CDR3 is CASSLERTSGSSKTSYEQYF. The CDR3 DNA reads as TGTGCCAGCAGCTTAGAGAGGACTAGCGGGAGTTCTAAAACCTCCTACGAGCAGTACTTC. The full variable domain, rest sourced from reference TRBV7-8 and TRBJ2-7, is GAGVSQSPRYKVAKRGQDVALRCDPISGHVSLFWYQQALGQGPEFLTYFQNEAQLDKSGLPSDRFFAERPEGSVSTLKIQRTQQEDSAVYLCASSLERTSGSSKTSYEQYFGPGTRLTVT.